The rows below give T cell receptor beta chains drawn from one sample of a study of early T cells in non-severe SARS-CoV-2 infection. TCRdb recomputed calls from the 5' RACE reads with MiXCR, one row per CDR3 protein. The sample includes some 87,000 distinct CDR3 sequences, approximately 13% of them seen just once. The specimen was whole blood. The receptors stem from an adult who was a healthcare worker with PCR-confirmed SARS-CoV-2 infection or an uninfected control (not recorded which). Each CDR3 is given with its conserved first and last residue. The order of the fields is D gene, V gene, clone size, J gene, CDR3 protein, CDR3 DNA. D genes are given only for firm matches. Expanded clones get a size class; other rows say once, few or many, or leave the size out.

D gene: TRBD2
V gene: TRBV11-1
clone size: few
J gene: TRBJ2-1
CDR3 protein: CASSSSGLASDEQFF
CDR3 DNA: TGTGCCAGCAGCTCCTCGGGACTAGCCTCCGATGAGCAGTTCTTC

D gene: -
V gene: TRBV7-8
clone size: many
J gene: TRBJ1-2
CDR3 protein: CASSLLRDGGYGYTF
CDR3 DNA: TGTGCCAGCAGCTTACTCCGGGATGGGGGGTATGGCTACACCTTC

D gene: -
V gene: TRBV11-2
clone size: -
J gene: TRBJ2-5
CDR3 protein: CAGSYDEETQYF
CDR3 DNA: TGTGCCGGCAGTTACGATGAAGAGACCCAGTACTTC

D gene: -
V gene: TRBV2
clone size: few
J gene: TRBJ2-7
CDR3 protein: CASSAIRDSYEQYF
CDR3 DNA: TGTGCCAGCAGCGCCATCCGGGATTCCTACGAGCAGTACTTC

D gene: -
V gene: TRBV6-6
clone size: many
J gene: TRBJ2-1
CDR3 protein: CASTYEGVYNEQFF
CDR3 DNA: TGTGCCAGCACCTATGAGGGGGTCTACAATGAGCAGTTCTTC

D gene: -
V gene: TRBV28
clone size: few
J gene: TRBJ2-7
CDR3 protein: CASSFGYYEQYF
CDR3 DNA: TGTGCCAGCAGTTTTGGTTATTACGAGCAGTACTTC

D gene: -
V gene: TRBV7-2
clone size: many
J gene: TRBJ2-3
CDR3 protein: CASSLVGVDTQYF
CDR3 DNA: TGTGCCAGCAGCTTAGTTGGGGTGGATACGCAGTATTTT

D gene: -
V gene: TRBV10-2
clone size: many
J gene: TRBJ2-5
CDR3 protein: CASSDSGTQYF
CDR3 DNA: TGCGCCAGCAGTGATTCGGGGACCCAGTACTTC

D gene: -
V gene: TRBV28
clone size: -
J gene: TRBJ1-5
CDR3 protein: CASSLLRRGGQPQHF
CDR3 DNA: TGTGCCAGCAGTTTATTAAGAAGGGGGGGCCAGCCCCAGCATTTT

D gene: -
V gene: TRBV5-1
clone size: many
J gene: TRBJ2-1
CDR3 protein: CASSQGAYLGEQFF
CDR3 DNA: TGCGCCAGCAGTCAAGGGGCTTATCTGGGTGAGCAGTTCTTC

D gene: -
V gene: TRBV7-2
clone size: -
J gene: TRBJ2-3
CDR3 protein: CASSLGPGAPDTQYF
CDR3 DNA: TGTGCCAGCAGCTTAGGACCTGGCGCGCCAGATACGCAGTATTTT

D gene: -
V gene: TRBV5-5
clone size: many
J gene: TRBJ2-2
CDR3 protein: CASSYYRDTGELFF
CDR3 DNA: TGTGCCAGCAGCTACTACAGGGACACCGGGGAGCTGTTTTTT

D gene: -
V gene: TRBV18
clone size: many
J gene: TRBJ1-1
CDR3 protein: CASSPRQGTEAFF
CDR3 DNA: TGTGCCAGCTCACCCCGTCAGGGGACTGAAGCTTTCTTT

D gene: -
V gene: TRBV6-2/TRBV6-3
clone size: many
J gene: TRBJ1-1
CDR3 protein: CASSYSFEAFF
CDR3 DNA: TGTGCCAGCAGTTACTCGTTTGAAGCTTTCTTT

D gene: TRBD1
V gene: TRBV10-3
clone size: -
J gene: TRBJ2-5
CDR3 protein: CAISPGTGLETQYF
CDR3 DNA: TGTGCCATCAGCCCAGGGACAGGGCTAGAGACCCAGTACTTC

D gene: -
V gene: TRBV4-2
clone size: -
J gene: TRBJ2-5
CDR3 protein: CASSLWAQETQYF
CDR3 DNA: TGTGCCAGCAGCCTCTGGGCCCAAGAGACCCAGTACTTC

D gene: -
V gene: TRBV4-3
clone size: -
J gene: TRBJ1-4
CDR3 protein: CASSQDGPYEKLFF
CDR3 DNA: TGCGCCAGCAGCCAAGATGGACCCTATGAAAAACTGTTTTTT

D gene: TRBD1
V gene: TRBV7-9
clone size: few
J gene: TRBJ1-5
CDR3 protein: CASSGTGGHQPQHF
CDR3 DNA: TGTGCCAGCAGCGGGACAGGGGGGCATCAGCCCCAGCATTTT

D gene: -
V gene: TRBV11-2
clone size: many
J gene: TRBJ2-6
CDR3 protein: CASSHHRGYGANVLTF
CDR3 DNA: TGTGCCAGCAGCCACCATCGAGGGTACGGGGCCAACGTCCTGACTTTC

D gene: -
V gene: TRBV12-3/TRBV12-4
clone size: -
J gene: TRBJ1-2
CDR3 protein: CASSSTGTFYGYTF
CDR3 DNA: TGTGCCAGCAGCTCCACGGGGACTTTCTATGGCTACACCTTC

D gene: -
V gene: TRBV25-1
clone size: many
J gene: TRBJ1-5
CDR3 protein: CASSELGRWDF
CDR3 DNA: TGTGCCAGCAGTGAATTAGGCCGCTGGGATTTT

D gene: -
V gene: TRBV12-3/TRBV12-4
clone size: -
J gene: TRBJ1-1
CDR3 protein: CASSFPGSEAFF
CDR3 DNA: TGTGCCAGCAGTTTCCCAGGGAGTGAAGCTTTCTTT

D gene: -
V gene: TRBV29-1
clone size: few
J gene: TRBJ1-1
CDR3 protein: CSVGSAFF
CDR3 DNA: TGCAGCGTAGGGTCCGCTTTCTTT

D gene: -
V gene: TRBV7-8
clone size: few
J gene: TRBJ1-2
CDR3 protein: CASSLGGQGSTYGYTF
CDR3 DNA: TGTGCCAGCAGCTTAGGGGGGCAGGGTTCTACTTATGGCTACACCTTC

D gene: TRBD1
V gene: TRBV15
clone size: -
J gene: TRBJ2-5
CDR3 protein: CATSRDRTGITETQYF
CDR3 DNA: TGTGCCACCAGCAGAGATAGGACAGGGATTACAGAGACCCAGTACTTC

D gene: -
V gene: TRBV27
clone size: -
J gene: TRBJ2-7
CDR3 protein: CASGRTYEQYF
CDR3 DNA: TGTGCCAGCGGACGTACCTACGAGCAGTACTTC

D gene: TRBD2
V gene: TRBV7-6
clone size: -
J gene: TRBJ2-3
CDR3 protein: CASSLREAGDTDTQYF
CDR3 DNA: TGTGCCAGCAGCCTTAGGGAGGCGGGGGACACAGATACGCAGTATTTT

D gene: -
V gene: TRBV29-1
clone size: many
J gene: TRBJ1-1
CDR3 protein: CSAGRNTEAFF
CDR3 DNA: TGCAGCGCGGGACGAAACACTGAAGCTTTCTTT